This TCR beta chain stems from a study of cytomegalovirus exposure and HLA in healthy donors. Study summary: Prior work identified around 120 million unique TCR beta sequences in around 170 million T cells. Whole-study results and caveats: A further, later analysis showed that HLA-associated TCR beta chains (compared with equally common others) were more clonally expanded. Being productive about 87% or about 30% of the time was typical of most TCR beta V segments in an earlier analysis.

The PCR contained 60 Vbeta and 13 Jbeta primers. Measured with immunoSEQ multiplex PCR; TCRdb has only the in-frame clones, and not every one. Of about 150,000 clones listed, around 72% were seen once; the top ten hold approximately 1.3%. Note on this clone: The target antigen is unknown.

Between the trimmed V and J ends, which lost 4 bases and 2 bases, there was a span of 14 bases. Germline CDR1 reads KGHSH; CDR2 reads LQKENI. The CDR3 length is 15 residues. Sample: PBMCs. This receptor was identified in a man between 18 and 29 years old in good health and CMV-seronegative. The chain carries TRBV18 and TRBJ1-1; D perhaps matches TRBD1 (5 bases). CDR3 DNA: TGTGCCAGCTCACTTACGACAGTAGAAAACACTGAAGCTTTCTTT. Translation: CASSLTTVENTEAFF. Using reference TRBV18 and TRBJ1-1 for the parts outside the CDR3, the full variable domain is NAGVMQNPRHLVRRRGQEARLRCSPMKGHSHVYWYRQLPEEGLKFMVYLQKENIIDESGMPKERFSAEFPKEGPSILRIQQVVRGDSAAYFCASSLTTVENTEAFFGQGTRLTVV.